These 19 T cell receptor beta chains were all obtained from the same sample, sequenced in a study of T-cell memory formation after mild COVID-19. TCRdb itself ran the 5' RACE reads through MiXCR, one entry per CDR3 protein. Among some 300,000 distinct CDR3 sequences listed, around a fifth were seen once. Sequenced input: PBMCs or a T cell subset sorted from them (not recorded which). The origin of the receptors is a young man who had mild COVID-19 (a few samples of this study predate the infection). Cell type and time point are not known.

This clonotype was observed a few times. With a much larger clone just one base away, this may be a read error. V gene TRBV5-1 combines with J gene TRBJ2-3; possibly TRBD2 for D (6 bases). The CDR3 is 15 amino acids. Germline CDR1 SGHRS, CDR2 YFSETQ. Trimming stripped 0 bases from V and 1 base from J, with 9 bases between. In nucleotides, the CDR3 is TGCGCCAGCAGCTTGGATCCGGGGGGCACAGATACGCAGTATTTT. Amino acids: CASSLDPGGTDTQYF.

This chain links TRBV10-3 with TRBJ2-1; unclear D gene. CDR1 is ENHRY, CDR2 SYGVKD, per germline. This CDR3 has 14 residues. Trimming pared 1 base from V and 5 bases from J, leaving 9 bases between. This chain's CDR3 is CAISEYLNDNEQFF. In nucleotides, the CDR3 is TGTGCCATCAGTGAGTATCTTAATGACAATGAGCAGTTCTTC.

Only a few counts were recorded for this clonotype. The genes are TRBV7-9 and TRBJ1-3, with a weak D call TRBD1 (5 bases). This CDR3 region has 16 residues. Trimming stripped 5 bases from V and 3 bases from J, with 17 bases between. Looked up from germline, CDR1 is SEHNR and CDR2 is FQNEAQ (reference sequence). The CDR3 coding sequence is TGTGCCAGCAGCGGCCGGGACTCCTCATATGGAAACACCATATATTTT. The encoded protein is CASSGRDSSYGNTIYF.

The rearrangement joins TRBV5-1 to TRBJ2-6, with D possibly called TRBD1 or TRBD2 (6 bases each). The CDR3 extends over 19 amino acids. CDR1 is SGHRS and CDR2 is YFSETQ in the germline V gene. Trimming pared 4 bases from V and 0 bases from J, leaving 20 bases between. The CDR3 DNA is TGCGCCAGCAGCGGGGGGCCAGGACCCTCTCACTCTGGGGCCAACGTCCTGACTTTC. Amino acids: CASSGGPGPSHSGANVLTF.

This clonotype occurred many times. The genes are TRBV5-1 and TRBJ2-3; 7 nucleotides align to TRBD1. This CDR3 is built from 17 residues. The trim removed 4 bases at V and 1 base at J, leaving 12 bases unmatched. Germline CDR1 SGHRS, CDR2 YFSETQ. This chain's CDR3 is CASSPRGDRIRTDTQYF. The DNA of the CDR3 is TGCGCCAGCAGCCCACGTGGGGACAGAATACGCACAGATACGCAGTATTTT.

This clonotype was counted only a few times. The chain links TRBV7-8 to TRBJ1-4; TRBD1 is a possible D gene (6 bases). V dropped 2 bases and J dropped 2 bases, with 15 bases sitting between them. The CDR3 extends over 17 amino acids. CDR1 and CDR2 (germline): SGHVS, FQNEAQ. Written as DNA, the CDR3 is TGTGCCAGCAGCTTAAGGGCCAGGGGACCGACTAATGAAAAACTGTTTTTT. Its protein is CASSLRARGPTNEKLFF. The variable domain in full, with the rest retrieved from reference TRBV7-8 and TRBJ1-4, is GAGVSQSPRYKVAKRGQDVALRCDPISGHVSLFWYQQALGQGPEFLTYFQNEAQLDKSGLPSDRFFAERPEGSVSTLKIQRTQQEDSAVYLCASSLRARGPTNEKLFFGSGTQLSVL.

The chain couples TRBV6-5 to TRBJ2-3; perhaps D is TRBD1 or TRBD2 (5 bases each). This CDR3 has 15 residues. Trimming pared 2 bases from V and 5 bases from J, leaving 14 bases between. Germline V lookup: CDR1 MNHEY, CDR2 SVGAGI. CDR3: CASSYGGREIDTQYF. The CDR3 nucleotides read TGTGCCAGCAGTTACGGTGGCAGGGAGATAGATACGCAGTATTTT.

CDR3 sequence: CATRGSGTGREQYF. Written as DNA, the CDR3 is TGTGCCACGAGAGGTTCTGGGACAGGGCGCGAGCAGTACTTC. The V gene is TRBV28, the J gene TRBJ2-7; TRBD1 aligns across 9 bases. In germline, CDR1 is MDHEN, CDR2 SYDVKM. V gave up 10 bases and J gave up 6 bases; unmatched junction bases: 13. The CDR3 sequence is 14 residues long.

This clonotype has a handful of counts. The chain joins TRBV29-1 to TRBJ2-5; no reliable D call. Germline-derived CDR1 and CDR2 are SQVTM and ANQGSEA. The CDR3 is 13 residues long. V was pared by 3 bases and J by 3 bases, with 11 bases between. CDR3 DNA sequence: TGCAGCGTTGATAAGGCCTTGGAAGAGACCCAGTACTTC. Its translation is CSVDKALEETQYF.

This chain uses TRBV2 with TRBJ2-3, with no clear D. V lost 8 bases to trimming and J lost 1 base, with 7 bases between them. Germline CDR1 and CDR2: SNHLY and FYNNEI. CDR3 length equals 12 residues. CDR3: CASGRRTDTQYF. CDR3 sequence (DNA): TGTGCCAGCGGCCGCCGCACAGATACGCAGTATTTT. The variable domain in full, with the rest retrieved from reference TRBV2 and TRBJ2-3, is EPEVTQTPSHQVTQMGQEVILRCVPISNHLYFYWYRQILGQKVEFLVSFYNNEISEKSEIFDDQFSVERPDGSNFTLKIRSTKLEDSAMYFCASGRRTDTQYFGPGTRLTVL.

The chain links TRBV7-8 to TRBJ2-2; D perhaps matches TRBD1 (6 bases). Germline CDR1 is SGHVS and CDR2 is FQNEAQ. V dropped 2 bases and J dropped 6 bases, with 13 bases sitting between them. This CDR3 is built from 15 residues. CDR3 bases: TGTGCCAGCAGCTTAAGTACAGGGCGCTCCGGGGAGCTGTTTTTT. Translation: CASSLSTGRSGELFF.

This clonotype was seen a few times. This sequence joins TRBV6-5 and TRBJ1-4; maybe TRBD1 (6 bases). The CDR3 has 14 amino acids. The V gene lost 2 bases and the J gene lost 5 bases, with 9 bases spanning the gap. The germline gives CDR1 MNHEY, CDR2 SVGAGI. As DNA, the CDR3 is TGTGCCAGCAGTTACCGAGGGGGGAATGAAAAACTGTTTTTT. It is translated as CASSYRGGNEKLFF.

The chain has TRBV12-3 or TRBV12-4 and TRBJ2-7; D is undetermined. The germline V and J ends were trimmed by 3 bases and 5 bases, with 11 bases remaining between them. The CDR3 is 13 amino acids. The CDR3 region is CASSFTGPHEQYF. The CDR3 nucleotides read TGTGCCAGCAGTTTCACTGGTCCTCACGAGCAGTACTTC.

The chain recombines TRBV7-9 with TRBJ1-5; D is possibly TRBD1 (6 bases). The V end lost 2 bases, the J end lost 2 bases, and 10 bases lay between the germline ends. The CDR3 consists of 15 residues. Germline CDR1 and CDR2: SEHNR and FQNEAQ (reference sequence). CDR3 sequence: CASSLSAGGNQPQHF. The CDR3 DNA reads as TGTGCCAGCAGCTTATCGGCAGGGGGCAATCAGCCCCAGCATTTT.

The chain links TRBV4-1 to TRBJ1-5, with TRBD1 matching 7 bases. With 8 bases clipped from V and 3 bases from J, the junction kept 13 bases outside the gene matches. CDR3 length: 16 amino acids. From germline, CDR1 is MGHRA and CDR2 YSYEKL. The CDR3 bases are TGCGCCAGCTCGCGGGTAGTAACAGGGGACAATCAGCCCCAGCATTTT. Protein sequence: CASSRVVTGDNQPQHF.

The J gene is TRBJ2-3, the V gene TRBV29-1; tentatively, D is TRBD2 (7 bases). This CDR3 is 15 amino acids long. The germline CDR1 and CDR2 sequences are SQVTM and ANQGSEA. Deletions cut 3 bases from V and 0 bases from J, with 13 bases between. This CDR3 is CSVDGGGLSTDTQYF. The CDR3 DNA follows: TGCAGCGTTGACGGCGGGGGCCTCAGCACAGATACGCAGTATTTT.

This clonotype was recorded at least ten times. The chain carries TRBV11-2 and TRBJ2-6, with D unresolved. This CDR3 is 14 amino acids long. Deletions cut 4 bases from V and 0 bases from J, with 4 bases between. From germline, CDR1 is SGHAT and CDR2 FQNNGV. CDR3: CASSSISGANVLTF. The CDR3 DNA follows: TGTGCCAGCAGCTCGATCTCTGGGGCCAACGTCCTGACTTTC.

The chain combines TRBV24-1 with TRBJ2-1; the D gene is possibly TRBD2 (5 bases). Germline V gene sequence: CDR1 KGHDR, CDR2 SFDVKD. CDR3 length: 15 amino acids. Trimming removed 8 bases at V and 3 bases at J, with 16 bases between. CDR3 in amino acids: CATTLGVSFYNEQFF. The CDR3 DNA follows: TGTGCCACCACCTTGGGAGTTTCCTTCTACAATGAGCAGTTCTTC.

This chain connects TRBV10-3 to TRBJ1-5, with D unresolved. Germline V gives CDR1 ENHRY, CDR2 SYGVKD. V lost 0 bases to trimming and J lost 3 bases, with 9 bases between them. The CDR3 contains 15 residues. The CDR3 nucleotides are TGTGCCATCAGTGAGTCAGGAGCTAACAATCAGCCCCAGCATTTT. The encoded protein is CAISESGANNQPQHF.